This T cell receptor beta chain was found in a study of Ad26.COV2.S vaccination and SARS-CoV-2 variants. Clones were sequenced by immunoSEQ multiplex PCR, and TCRdb holds only the in-frame ones, with some missing. The repertoire has hundreds of thousands of clones, around 87% of them found once; the top ten carry around 3%. The V gene end was trimmed by 4 bases and the J gene end by 4 bases; junction bases not matched to a gene: 15. There are 17 residues in the CDR3. Germline V CDR1 and CDR2: SGHKS, YYEKEE (reference sequence). Turning to this clone: Its specificity is unknown.

Study-level results: Vaccinees displayed broader spike-specific TCR repertoires than placebo recipients.

The treatment denotes: over 15 received Ad26.COV2.S at low or high dose, single or two shots; about 5 received placebo; per-sample allocation not given. At day 63 after the first vaccine or placebo injection, samples were drawn. The chain is built from TRBV5-5 and TRBJ2-3; 7 nucleotides line up with TRBD2. Sample: peripheral blood, taken in a trial of Ad26.COV2.S vaccine versus placebo. The TCR was taken from a person aged 18 to 65 who received the Ad26.COV2.S COVID-19 vaccine or a placebo. CDR3 nucleotide sequence: TGTGCCAGCAGCCGACCGGGACTATCGGGCAATGCAGATACGCAGTATTTT. This codes for CASSRPGLSGNADTQYF.